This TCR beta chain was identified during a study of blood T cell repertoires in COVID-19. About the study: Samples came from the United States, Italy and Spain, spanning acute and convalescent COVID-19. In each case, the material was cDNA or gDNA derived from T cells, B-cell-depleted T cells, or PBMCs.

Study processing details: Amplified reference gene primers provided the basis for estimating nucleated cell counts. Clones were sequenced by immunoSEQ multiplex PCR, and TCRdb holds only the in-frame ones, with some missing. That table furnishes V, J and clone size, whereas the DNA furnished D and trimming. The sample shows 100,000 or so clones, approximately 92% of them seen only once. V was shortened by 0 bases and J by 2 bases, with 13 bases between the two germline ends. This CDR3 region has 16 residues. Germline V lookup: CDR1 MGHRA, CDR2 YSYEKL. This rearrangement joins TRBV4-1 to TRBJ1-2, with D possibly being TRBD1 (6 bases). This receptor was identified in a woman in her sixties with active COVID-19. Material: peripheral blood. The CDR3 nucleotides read TGCGCCAGCAGCCAAGATGGGGCGGGGGGCAACTATGGCTACACCTTC. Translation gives CASSQDGAGGNYGYTF.